These T cell receptor beta chains were read from a single sample in a study of beta chain features in type 1 diabetes. Profiled with immunoSEQ multiplex PCR; TCRdb holds only in-frame clones, not every one. Of 300,000 or so clones listed, roughly 14% are singletons. Sequencing was done on a sample of naive CD4+ T cells from blood. All receptors come from a woman younger than 30 with type 1 diabetes. Each CDR3 is given with its conserved first and last residue.

CDR3 length,V gene,CDR3 protein
11,TRBV9,CASSVADEQFF
14,TRBV5-1,CASSLGSRGQGEFF
17,TRBV30,CACDSGLAGPAYNEQFF
11,TRBV20-1,CSYLDSYEQYF
17,TRBV11-2,CATTRTSGASSYNEQFF
16,TRBV11-2,CASSQTGALPTGELFF
20,TRBV19,CASLVILGLAGGSTPYEQYF
13,TRBV7-9,CASSLPGTYEQYF
15,TRBV28,CASSWLGTGGSEQFF
14,TRBV5-1,CASSLAEGQWGYTF
13,TRBV2,CASSRTPNTEAFF
13,TRBV2,CASSYTGTYEQYF
14,TRBV29-1,CSVDGLAGVGEQFF
15,TRBV2,CASSVAGGPPDTQYF
14,TRBV25-1,CASSEYKGTYEQYF
15,TRBV2,CASTRLAGMFNEQFF
14,TRBV7-9,CASSLWGGHYEQYF
15,TRBV4-3,CASSQERAGRGGYTF
13,TRBV27,CASSLQGGTEAFF